What follows is one T cell receptor beta chain and its context. Its antigen has not been determined. No much larger clone exists at a distance of one base, and base qualities are not known. Library creation used the immunoSEQ multiplex PCR assay. The paper's data handling went like this. A statistical classification framework was built for diagnosing cytomegalovirus status from the catalog of TCR beta chain sequences. Imported from immuneACCESS, the table was reduced by TCRdb to in-frame sequences with V and J called. These copies leave out some clones; in studies compared against another copy, an unresolved V gene accounts for under half, and the cause of the remainder is not known. V, J and clone size derive from that table, while D and trimming were established from the DNA sequence. This sample comprises tens of thousands of clones, 88% of them detected only once. 6% to 8% of the sample is taken by the ten largest.

The donors belonged to the validation cohort of under 150 subjects, which was separate from the approximately 660-subject first cohort. This record belongs to a study of cytomegalovirus exposure and HLA in healthy donors (dated by TCRdb to about 2017). For the wider study: The roughly 650 repertoires of the first cohort and the roughly 110 validation repertoires were produced on the same platform, according to a later analysis. The study aimed to test whether signatures of past pathogen exposure could be identified by cataloging public T cell receptors. Along with the roughly 700-subject first cohort, a separate validation cohort of approximately 110 different subjects was used. To predict cytomegalovirus infection status, the study brought together high-throughput TCR immunosequencing, statistical association of individual TCRs with disease status, and machine learning.

From its cysteine to its phenylalanine, the CDR3 spans 17 amino acids. Only CDR3 DNA remains: 51 bases, in frame from the first base. Based on the germline V gene, the CDR1 and CDR2 sequences are KGHSH and LQKENI. The germline V end is reduced by 4 bases and the J end by 3 bases; junction bases left unmatched: 9. The full study reports these points: It was suggested by the authors that the approach could potentially be generalized to other disease states and immunological phenotypes. All 130 or so repertoires were used to score co-occurrence in the validation cohort in a later analysis, because that analysis had no HLA typing for the cohort. The study listed approximately 150 TCR beta chains as associated with cytomegalovirus. The classifier was reported to diagnose cytomegalovirus status with high specificity and sensitivity in both the original cohort and the validation cohort. While some public TCRs were present in many individuals, most TCR sequences turned up only very rarely across donors. In vitro tests confirmed that three of the cytomegalovirus-associated TCR beta chains recognize cytomegalovirus antigens. Subsequent analysis determined that TCRs grouped into clusters in the first cohort also showed a tendency toward co-occurrence across the 120 or so validation repertoires, and approximately 94% of cluster scores exceeded 0.

Sequenced sample: PBMCs. The receptor's source is a woman in her twenties or thirties in good health and CMV-seronegative. This chain joins TRBV18 to TRBJ2-1; 10 central bases correspond to TRBD2. The CDR3 region: CASSQLAGGSGYNEQFF. The sequenced DNA is TGTGCCAGCTCACAATTAGCGGGAGGCTCGGGCTACAATGAGCAGTTCTTC.